Following are 5 T cell receptor beta chains from one sample sequenced in a study of blood T cells in healthy people across ages. The second PCR ran about 6 to 11 cycles with a sample-barcoded 5' primer and J-beta primers. From the 5' RACE reads, TCRdb called clonotypes with MiXCR, one entry per CDR3 protein. The data show 1.5 million to 2 million distinct CDR3 sequences, approximately 28% seen once. The material sequenced was blood. These TCRs come from a woman in her twenties or thirties in good health.

The V gene is TRBV4-1, the J gene TRBJ2-5; TRBD1 might be the D (6 bases). Judging by the DNA end, TRBJ2-7 fits better; the J call may be wrong. This CDR3 is 17 amino acids long. Germline CDR1 reads MGHRA; CDR2 reads YSYEKL. The CDR3 protein is CASSQESGDDSNCEQYF. The CDR3 DNA sequence: TGCGCCAGCAGCCAAGAATCAGGGGACGATTCAAACTGCGAGCAGTACTTC.

V usage is TRBV10-2 and J usage is TRBJ1-5, with D perhaps TRBD1 (6 bases). CDR3 length equals 18 residues. The germline gives CDR1 WSHSY, CDR2 SAAADI. Trimming left V 2 bases short and J 5 bases short, with 22 bases between. The CDR3 sequence is CASSEGRGPQSEYQPQHF. The CDR3, as DNA: TGCGCCAGCAGTGAGGGCAGGGGCCCGCAATCGGAGTATCAGCCCCAGCATTTT.

The gene calls are TRBV10-3 and TRBJ2-5; a possible D gene is TRBD2 (5 bases). The ends were cut back, 6 bases at V and 11 bases at J, with 19 bases in the middle. The CDR3 covers 13 residues. The germline CDR1 and CDR2 sequences are ENHRY and SYGVKD. The CDR3 loop is CAISGTGMAEQYF. CDR3 sequence (DNA): TGTGCCATCAGCGGCACGGGAATGGCTGAGCAGTACTTC.

The J gene is TRBJ1-1, the V gene TRBV2; D is unclear. Germline CDR1 SNHLY, CDR2 FYNNEI. The CDR3 sequence is 13 residues long. With 7 bases removed from V and 2 bases from J, the gap between germline ends came to 11 bases. CDR3 in DNA: TGTGCCAGCACCTTCGACACTAACACTGAAGCTTTCTTT. Its protein product is CASTFDTNTEAFF.

Ten or more counts support this clonotype. V usage is TRBV20-1 and J usage is TRBJ2-1; D possibly corresponds to TRBD2 (5 bases). V shed 0 bases and J shed 8 bases, with 20 bases lying between them. CDR1 and CDR2 (germline): DFQATT, SNEGSKA (reference sequence). The CDR3 sequence is 16 residues long. The CDR3 here is CSARDLRTPTNYEQFF. DNA of the CDR3: TGCAGTGCTAGAGATCTAAGGACTCCTACGAACTATGAGCAGTTCTTC.